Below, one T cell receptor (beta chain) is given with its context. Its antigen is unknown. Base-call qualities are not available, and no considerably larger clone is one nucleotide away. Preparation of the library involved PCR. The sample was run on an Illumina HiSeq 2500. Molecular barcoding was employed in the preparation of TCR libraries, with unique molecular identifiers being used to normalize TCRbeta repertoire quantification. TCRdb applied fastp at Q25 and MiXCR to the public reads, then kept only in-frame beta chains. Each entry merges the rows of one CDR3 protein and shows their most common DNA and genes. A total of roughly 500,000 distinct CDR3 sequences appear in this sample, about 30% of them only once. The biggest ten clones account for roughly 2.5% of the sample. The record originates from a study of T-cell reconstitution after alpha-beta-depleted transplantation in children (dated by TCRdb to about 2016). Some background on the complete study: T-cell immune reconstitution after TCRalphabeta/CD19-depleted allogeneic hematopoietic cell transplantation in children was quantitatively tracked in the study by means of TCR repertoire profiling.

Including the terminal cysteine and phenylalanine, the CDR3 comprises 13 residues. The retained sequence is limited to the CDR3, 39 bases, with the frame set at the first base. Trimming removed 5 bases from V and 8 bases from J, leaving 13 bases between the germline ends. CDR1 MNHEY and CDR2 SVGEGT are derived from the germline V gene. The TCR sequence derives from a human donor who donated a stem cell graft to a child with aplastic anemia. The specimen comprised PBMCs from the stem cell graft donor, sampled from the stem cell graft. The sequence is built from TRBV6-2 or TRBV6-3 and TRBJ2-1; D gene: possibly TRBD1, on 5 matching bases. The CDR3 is CASSTMQGDEQFF. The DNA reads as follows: TGTGCCAGCAGTACAATGCAGGGCGATGAGCAGTTCTTC.